These 15 T cell receptor beta chains originate from one sample sequenced in a study of CD8 T cells in ankylosing spondylitis. TCRdb reprocessed the 5' RACE reads via MiXCR and lists one record per CDR3 protein. The table includes roughly 190,000 distinct CDR3 sequences, 9.5% to 15% detected once. The sample taken for sequencing was blood, either unsorted or a sorted T cell fraction (not recorded which). The receptor source for this set is a male donor with ankylosing spondylitis or in good health (not recorded which).

The table lists this clonotype with a few counts. The rearrangement links TRBV6-1 to TRBJ2-7; TRBD2 is a possible D gene (5 bases). Germline CDR1 MNHNS, CDR2 SASEGT. The CDR3 consists of 16 residues. Between the trimmed V and J ends, which lost 2 bases and 0 bases, there was a span of 14 bases. CDR3 DNA: TGTGCCAGCAGTGAATCGGGAAGGCCAAGCTCCTACGAGCAGTACTTC. This translates into CASSESGRPSSYEQYF.

This clonotype occurred a few times. The chain links TRBV12-3 or TRBV12-4 to TRBJ1-1; D is unresolved. The CDR3 consists of 12 residues. Trimming took off 7 bases at V and 4 bases at J, with 10 bases between the two ends. The CDR3 coding sequence is TGTGCCAGCAAGCGGGGAGGCACTGAAGCTTTCTTT. Translation: CASKRGGTEAFF.

This clonotype was recorded a few times. This chain connects TRBV6-2 or TRBV6-3 to TRBJ2-1, with D unresolved. The germline V gene has CDR1 MNHEY and CDR2 SVGEGT. V lost 0 bases and J 2 bases, leaving 8 bases between the germline ends. The CDR3 runs to 15 residues. The CDR3 coding sequence is TGTGCCAGCAGTTACTCGTGGCAGCCCTACAATGAGCAGTTCTTC. Protein product: CASSYSWQPYNEQFF.

This clonotype was seen many times. The V and J genes are TRBV12-3 or TRBV12-4 and TRBJ2-1; D not resolved. Trimming cost V 3 bases and J 6 bases, with 6 bases left between them. This CDR3 is 12 amino acids long. The CDR3 sequence: CASSLGLNEQFF. The CDR3 DNA reads as TGTGCCAGCAGTTTGGGTCTCAATGAGCAGTTCTTC.

In its sample, this clonotype was seen a few times. The rearrangement uses TRBV2 and TRBJ2-3, with D perhaps matching TRBD1 (7 bases). Trimming shortened V by 4 bases and J by 0 bases, and 17 bases separated the two germline ends. Germline CDR1 reads SNHLY; CDR2 reads FYNNEI. The CDR3 is 17 residues long. The CDR3 bases are TGTGCCAGCAGTGCCTCCCAGGAGGGGGCTAGCACAGATACGCAGTATTTT. Protein sequence: CASSASQEGASTDTQYF.

The chain uses TRBV20-1 and TRBJ1-1, with D tentatively TRBD1 (5 bases). Germline V CDR1 and CDR2: DFQATT, SNEGSKA (reference sequence). V dropped 1 base and J dropped 0 bases, with 15 bases sitting between them. The CDR3 spans 16 residues. DNA for the CDR3: TGCAGTGCTAGAGGATCCCCCGGGGCCTTGAACACTGAAGCTTTCTTT. It codes for CSARGSPGALNTEAFF.

This clonotype was found many times. The chain recombines TRBV7-9 with TRBJ2-7; D not certain. Germline V gene lookup returns CDR1 SEHNR and CDR2 FQNEAQ (reference sequence). Deletions cut 1 base from V and 9 bases from J, with 16 bases between. CDR3 length: 14 amino acids. CDR3 loop: CASSLGAQPGGQYF. CDR3 bases: TGTGCCAGCAGCTTAGGAGCACAGCCCGGTGGGCAGTACTTC.

There are a few counts of this clonotype. The V call is TRBV7-9, the J call TRBJ2-2; 12 bases are shared with TRBD2. Unmatched junction bases numbered 4, after V lost 3 bases and J lost 5 bases. The CDR3 consists of 16 residues. CDR1 is SEHNR and CDR2 is FQNEAQ in the germline V gene (reference sequence). The CDR3 nucleotides are TGTGCCAGCAGCTTGACTAGCGGGGGACCGACCGGGGAGCTGTTTTTT. Residues: CASSLTSGGPTGELFF.

The genes are TRBV6-1 and TRBJ2-3; 8 nucleotides agree with TRBD2. In germline, CDR1 is MNHNS, CDR2 SASEGT. V was pared by 7 bases and J by 4 bases, with 13 bases of the junction left unmatched. The CDR3 length is 16 residues. CDR3 nucleotides: TGTGCCAGCAACCCATCGACGGGAGGGGTATCAGATACGCAGTATTTT. It specifies CASNPSTGGVSDTQYF.

The chain employs TRBV4-1 and TRBJ2-7; D gene uncertain. Germline lookup yields CDR1 MGHRA and CDR2 YSYEKL. Between the trimmed V and J ends, which lost 0 bases and 2 bases, there was a span of 14 bases. CDR3 size: 16 residues. The CDR3 coding sequence is TGCGCCAGCAGCCAAGATAAGGCCGAGGCCACCTACGAGCAGTACTTC. It codes for CASSQDKAEATYEQYF.

J is TRBJ1-1 and V is TRBV7-9; D ambiguous. There are 15 residues in the CDR3. Germline V gives CDR1 SEHNR, CDR2 FQNEAQ (reference sequence). Trimming left V 5 bases short and J 4 bases short, with 17 bases between. CDR3 loop: CASSPRWYRSTEAFF. The CDR3 bases are TGTGCCAGCAGCCCGCGGTGGTACAGATCCACTGAAGCTTTCTTT.

The table lists this clonotype with a few counts. The J gene is TRBJ2-1, the V gene TRBV12-3 or TRBV12-4; D unresolved. The CDR3 loop spans 13 amino acids. Between the trimmed V and J ends, which lost 8 bases and 0 bases, there was a span of 8 bases. CDR3: CASGLSSYNEQFF. CDR3 sequence (DNA): TGTGCCAGCGGCCTGAGCTCCTACAATGAGCAGTTCTTC.

The V and J genes are TRBV11-2 and TRBJ2-7, with 10 positions matching TRBD2. CDR1 and CDR2 from the germline V gene are SGHAT and FQNNGV. The CDR3 has 15 amino acids. Trimming took 3 bases from V and 8 from J; bases not matched to a gene: 10. CDR3 amino acids: CASSFASGSAYKQYF. The CDR3 DNA reads as TGTGCCAGCAGCTTCGCTAGCGGGAGTGCATACAAGCAGTACTTC.

DNA of the CDR3: TGTGCCAGCAGCCAAGCGTGGGCCACCTCCTACGAGCAGTACTTC. This gives the protein CASSQAWATSYEQYF. V gene TRBV4-2 combines with J gene TRBJ2-7; D remains unclear. The V end was cut by 1 base, the J end by 0 bases, with 10 bases between. The CDR3 runs 15 residues. Germline V lookup: CDR1 LGHNA, CDR2 YNFKEQ.

The chain joins TRBV11-2 to TRBJ2-5, with TRBD1 matching 7 bases. V was pared by 5 bases and J by 5 bases, with 11 bases of the junction left unmatched. The germline V gene encodes CDR1 SGHAT and CDR2 FQNNGV. The length of the CDR3 is 15 residues. The CDR3 reads CASSPGTATGETQYF. As DNA, the CDR3 is TGTGCCAGCAGCCCCGGGACAGCGACGGGGGAGACCCAGTACTTC.